This passage covers 27 T cell receptor beta chains from one sample sequenced in a study of PD-1 blockade in classical Hodgkin lymphoma. Clones were read by immunoSEQ multiplex PCR, and TCRdb kept only the in-frame ones, dropping some. The sample carries about 96,000 clones, under 95% recorded once. Time point denoted: cycle 4 day 1 (C4D1), after less than 7 weeks of nivolumab. Brentuximab vedotin exposure varied among the patients, all of whom had relapsed after autologous stem cell transplantation. The input for sequencing was peripheral blood mononuclear cells (PBMCs), taken before the fourth cycle of nivolumab. These receptors were collected from a human donor with classical Hodgkin lymphoma.

The rearrangement links TRBV11-2 to TRBJ2-7, with 9 nucleotides matching TRBD1. V lost 8 bases, J lost 3 bases, and 2 bases stayed unmatched. Germline assignment: CDR1 SGHAT and CDR2 FQNNGV. The CDR3 sequence is 12 residues long. CDR3 sequence (DNA): TGTGCCAGCCGACAGGGGGTCTACGAGCAGTACTTC. It yields the protein CASRQGVYEQYF.

The gene calls are TRBV27 and TRBJ1-1; no definite D call. CDR1 is MNHEY, CDR2 SMNVEV, per germline (reference sequence). The CDR3 extends over 13 amino acids. The V and J ends lost 2 bases and 3 bases respectively, with 7 bases between them. The CDR3 DNA is TGTGCCAGCAGTTTAGGACGGTACACTGAAGCTTTCTTT. This gives the protein CASSLGRYTEAFF.

V usage is TRBV9 and J usage is TRBJ2-1; D is undetermined. Per the germline V gene, CDR1 is SGDLS and CDR2 is YYNGEE. This CDR3 spans 13 amino acids. Deletions cut 1 base from V and 3 bases from J, with 5 bases between. In DNA form, the CDR3 reads TGTGCCAGCAGCGTAACGGACTACAATGAGCAGTTCTTC. The encoded protein is CASSVTDYNEQFF.

J is TRBJ1-1 and V is TRBV6-1; a possible D gene is TRBD1 (5 bases). Germline lookup yields CDR1 MNHNS and CDR2 SASEGT. The CDR3 sequence is 13 residues long. Trimming stripped 5 bases from V and 4 bases from J, with 11 bases between. CDR3 residues: CASSPDRGTEAFF. The CDR3 coding sequence is TGTGCCAGCAGTCCCGACAGAGGCACTGAAGCTTTCTTT.

The gene calls are TRBV30 and TRBJ2-2; a weak D match, TRBD1 (6 bases). Germline CDR1 is GTSNPN and CDR2 is SVGIG (reference sequence). Trimming removed 2 bases from V and 3 bases from J, with 13 bases in between. The CDR3 runs 15 residues. The CDR3, as DNA: TGTGCCTGGAGTTATTCAGGGACACACACCGGGGAGCTGTTTTTT. Amino acids: CAWSYSGTHTGELFF.

J is TRBJ2-5 and V is TRBV28; the D gene is possibly TRBD2 (5 bases). V was shortened by 2 bases and J by 8 bases, with 9 bases between the two germline ends. CDR3 size: 12 residues. CDR1 is MDHEN and CDR2 is SYDVKM in the germline V gene. CDR3 protein: CASSLMSGTQYF. The CDR3 nucleotides read TGTGCCAGCAGTTTAATGAGCGGAACCCAGTACTTC.

V gene TRBV28 combines with J gene TRBJ1-1; TRBD1 might be the D (5 bases). The V end was cut by 2 bases, the J end by 1 base, with 5 bases between. The germline CDR1 and CDR2 sequences are MDHEN and SYDVKM. CDR3 length: 13 residues. CDR3 region: CASSLRGNTEAFF. The DNA for the CDR3 is TGTGCCAGCAGTTTAAGGGGGAACACTGAAGCTTTCTTT.

The chain has TRBV4-1 and TRBJ2-1; 7 nucleotides agree with TRBD2. CDR3 length: 15 residues. Germline V CDR1 and CDR2: MGHRA, YSYEKL. Trimming at V came to 1 base and at J to 0 bases, leaving 0 bases not matched to a gene. The CDR3 reads CASSQGGSSYNEQFF. CDR3 nucleotides: TGCGCCAGCAGCCAAGGCGGGAGCTCCTACAATGAGCAGTTCTTC.

The chain employs TRBV5-1 and TRBJ1-2, with 8 bases that match TRBD1. The CDR3 is made up of 15 amino acids. CDR1 and CDR2 (germline): SGHRS, YFSETQ. J was trimmed by 6 bases and V by 0 bases; bases with no gene match: 7. CDR3: CASSLGQGASNGYTF. CDR3 nucleotides: TGCGCCAGCAGCTTGGGTCAGGGGGCGAGTAATGGCTACACCTTC.

The CDR3 DNA reads TGCGCCAGCAGCTTGGGGGGGGCCTATGGCTACACCTTC. Its protein is CASSLGGAYGYTF. The chain employs TRBV5-1 and TRBJ1-2, with a tentative D call TRBD1 (6 bases). Trimming shortened V by 0 bases and J by 4 bases, and 7 bases separated the two germline ends. Germline CDR1 SGHRS, CDR2 YFSETQ. The CDR3 is made up of 13 amino acids.

This clone came up a few times. The chain employs TRBV6-1 and TRBJ2-7, with D possibly being TRBD1 (5 bases). V shed 0 bases and J shed 4 bases, with 10 bases lying between them. This CDR3 has 14 residues. Germline CDR1 and CDR2: MNHNS and SASEGT. CDR3 region: CASSEAGRVYEQYF. Written as DNA, the CDR3 is TGTGCCAGCAGTGAAGCGGGCAGGGTATACGAGCAGTACTTC.

The chain is built from TRBV30 and TRBJ1-2, with D unclear. Germline V gives CDR1 GTSNPN, CDR2 SVGIG (reference sequence). The V end was cut by 1 base, the J end by 4 bases, with 16 bases between. The CDR3 loop spans 15 amino acids. CDR3 in amino acids: CAWSDRRLASYGYTF. CDR3 nucleotides: TGTGCCTGGAGTGACCGCCGCCTTGCGAGCTATGGCTACACCTTC.

The chain joins TRBV18 to TRBJ2-1; tentatively, D is TRBD1 (6 bases). CDR3 length: 13 amino acids. The V gene's germline CDR1 is KGHSH and CDR2 LQKENI. Deletions cut 5 bases from V and 4 bases from J, with 9 bases between. The CDR3 protein is CASSKDSYNEQFF. CDR3 bases: TGTGCCAGCTCAAAGGACAGTTACAATGAGCAGTTCTTC.

This clone appeared once. V is TRBV4-1 and J is TRBJ2-7; weak D call: TRBD2 (6 bases). Trimming removed 1 base at V and 3 bases at J, with 13 bases between. Germline assignment: CDR1 MGHRA and CDR2 YSYEKL. The length of the CDR3 is 15 residues. As DNA, the CDR3 is TGCGCCAGCAGCCAAGGGCCCGGGGGTGACTACGAGCAGTACTTC. Amino acids: CASSQGPGGDYEQYF.

This chain joins TRBV28 and TRBJ1-2; maybe TRBD1 (6 bases). Germline V gives CDR1 MDHEN, CDR2 SYDVKM. The CDR3 totals 14 residues. V was trimmed by 7 bases and J by 7 bases, leaving 19 bases between them. The CDR3 protein is CASIYQGGVSGYTF. In DNA, the CDR3 is TGTGCCAGCATATACCAAGGGGGAGTGTCTGGCTACACCTTC.

The chain uses TRBV11-2 and TRBJ2-7; D is ambiguous. Germline CDR1 SGHAT, CDR2 FQNNGV. Trimming pared 0 bases from V and 4 bases from J, leaving 4 bases between. This CDR3 comprises 12 residues. The CDR3 DNA reads TGTGCCAGCAGCTTAGACGCGTACGAGCAGTACTTC. This encodes CASSLDAYEQYF.

The gene calls are TRBV19 and TRBJ2-7, with 8 nucleotides matching TRBD1. The junction had 4 bases not matched to a gene; V was cut back by 10 bases and J by 2 bases. Germline CDR1 is LNHDA and CDR2 is SQIVND (reference sequence). CDR3 length equals 12 residues. The CDR3 coding sequence is TGTGCCACCCGGGACAGGACCTACGAGCAGTACTTC. Translating it yields CATRDRTYEQYF. The whole variable domain, remainder taken from reference TRBV19 and TRBJ2-7, is DGGITQSPKYLFRKEGQNVTLSCEQNLNHDAMYWYRQDPGQGLRLIYYSQIVNDFQKGDIAEGYSVSREKKESFPLTVTSAQKNPTAFYLCATRDRTYEQYFGPGTRLTVT.

This clone was counted only a few times. V usage is TRBV4-1 and J usage is TRBJ1-2; tentative D call: TRBD1 (5 bases). Per the germline V gene, CDR1 is MGHRA and CDR2 is YSYEKL. V shed 0 bases and J shed 3 bases, with 14 bases lying between them. The CDR3 totals 16 residues. The CDR3 here is CASSQEQVPLDYGYTF. CDR3 sequence (DNA): TGCGCCAGCAGCCAAGAACAGGTCCCCTTGGACTATGGCTACACCTTC.

The chain recombines TRBV10-1 with TRBJ2-7, with unresolved D. V shed 6 bases and J shed 6 bases, with 15 bases lying between them. Per germline, CDR1 WNHNN and CDR2 SYGVQD (reference sequence). This CDR3 region has 13 residues. DNA for the CDR3: TGCGCCAGCAGCCCCCTAACGACGGGCGAGCAGTACTTC. Its translation is CASSPLTTGEQYF.

The chain joins TRBV9 to TRBJ2-1; 11 bases are shared with TRBD2. This CDR3 region has 14 residues. The V gene's germline CDR1 is SGDLS and CDR2 YYNGEE. V lost 3 bases, J lost 9 bases, and 5 bases stayed unmatched. Here the CDR3 reads CASSGSGRVGEQFF. The CDR3 bases are TGTGCCAGCAGCGGTAGCGGGAGGGTGGGTGAGCAGTTCTTC.

This chain links TRBV29-1 with TRBJ1-1; D is ambiguous. The CDR3 runs 16 residues. The V and J ends lost 6 bases and 1 base respectively, with 21 bases between them. Germline CDR1 and CDR2: SQVTM and ANQGSEA. This chain's CDR3 is CSVERASRQRNTEAFF. The CDR3 coding sequence is TGCAGCGTAGAAAGAGCCTCTCGACAAAGGAACACTGAAGCTTTCTTT.

The chain carries TRBV6-4 and TRBJ2-2; 11 nucleotides line up with TRBD2. Germline CDR1 and CDR2: MRHNA and SNTAGT. Trimming at V came to 2 bases and at J to 1 base, leaving 15 bases not matched to a gene. This CDR3 spans 21 amino acids. CDR3 DNA: TGTGCCAGCAGTGACCGACCCCCAACCTTTACTAGCGGGGGGAACACCGGGGAGCTGTTTTTT. Its protein is CASSDRPPTFTSGGNTGELFF.

This clone was counted once. The chain employs TRBV27 and TRBJ1-1; D gene unclear. Trimming pared 1 base from V and 2 bases from J, leaving 8 bases between. This CDR3 contains 14 residues. Germline loops: CDR1 MNHEY, CDR2 SMNVEV (reference sequence). The CDR3 is CASSLYLGNTEAFF. CDR3 nucleotide sequence: TGTGCCAGCAGTTTATATTTGGGAAACACTGAAGCTTTCTTT.

V gene TRBV6-5 combines with J gene TRBJ2-6; D call uncertain. CDR1 is MNHEY and CDR2 is SVGAGI in the germline V gene. Deletions cut 4 bases from V and 0 bases from J, with 10 bases between. This CDR3 is built from 16 residues. The CDR3 sequence: CASSSPRSSGANVLTF. CDR3 nucleotide sequence: TGTGCCAGCAGTTCCCCCCGGAGCTCTGGGGCCAACGTCCTGACTTTC.

The CDR3 here is CASSLQGRNTEAFF. CDR3 bases: TGTGCCAGCAGCTTGCAGGGGAGGAACACTGAAGCTTTCTTT. The chain couples TRBV5-5 to TRBJ1-1; possible D gene TRBD1, 6 bases. V shed 1 base and J shed 1 base, with 8 bases lying between them. This CDR3 is 14 amino acids long. Germline V lookup: CDR1 SGHKS, CDR2 YYEKEE (reference sequence).

The chain employs TRBV28 and TRBJ2-1; 10 nucleotides line up with TRBD2. The CDR3 runs 17 residues. Germline CDR1 MDHEN, CDR2 SYDVKM. Germline trimming cut 9 bases from V and 3 bases from J; bases unmatched to any gene: 14. The chain's CDR3 is CASFSLAGVGHYNEQFF. The CDR3 coding sequence is TGTGCCAGTTTTAGCCTAGCGGGAGTGGGGCACTACAATGAGCAGTTCTTC.

The chain links TRBV5-1 to TRBJ2-6, with D perhaps matching TRBD1 (6 bases). Germline loops: CDR1 SGHRS, CDR2 YFSETQ. The CDR3 sequence is 16 residues long. V was pared by 0 bases and J by 4 bases, with 11 bases between. CDR3 sequence: CASSLALGAGANVLTF. CDR3 coding DNA: TGCGCCAGCAGCTTGGCCCTGGGGGCCGGGGCCAACGTCCTGACTTTC.